These T cell receptor beta chains were read from a single sample in a study of radiotherapy plus CTLA-4 blockade in lung cancer. Only in-frame clones appear in the TCRdb table, and some are missing; sequencing was by immunoSEQ multiplex PCR. The table has roughly 92,000 clones, approximately 86% seen once. Source: peripheral blood, taken from a patient treated with radiotherapy plus ipilimumab. These TCRs come from a human donor with non-small cell lung cancer who had a partial response to radiotherapy plus ipilimumab. Each CDR3 is given with its conserved first and last residue. A D gene is named only where the DNA matches it firmly. Not every row has a clone size; where given, it reads once, few, many or a size class.

clone_size j_call v_call d_call cdr3_nt cdr3_aa
- TRBJ1-6 TRBV27 TRBD1 TGTGCCAGCAGTTTAGCGGGGACAGTAAATTCACCCCTCCACTTT CASSLAGTVNSPLHF
- TRBJ2-1 TRBV28 TRBD1 TGTGCCAGCAGCCCATCCTCGACAGGGAACCACAATGAGCAGTTCTTC CASSPSSTGNHNEQFF
- TRBJ2-5 TRBV6-6 TRBD1 TGTGCCAGCACCCACCCAGCAGGGGGCCGGGAGACCCAGTACTTC CASTHPAGGRETQYF
- TRBJ1-2 TRBV2 TRBD1 TGTGCCAGCAGTGCCGGGACAGCATATGGCTACACCTTC CASSAGTAYGYTF
- TRBJ1-4 TRBV6-5 - TGTGCCAGCACCACGACTGTAAATGAAAAACTGTTTTTT CASTTTVNEKLFF
- TRBJ2-7 TRBV28 TRBD1 TGTGCCAGCAGCCCAGGGGGCAAACTTAGCTACGAGCAGTACTTC CASSPGGKLSYEQYF
- TRBJ2-1 TRBV13 - TGTGCCAGCAGCTCCAGGGGACACTCCTACAATGAGCAGTTCTTC CASSSRGHSYNEQFF
- TRBJ2-1 TRBV4-3 TRBD2 TGCGCCAGCAGCCAGTTTAGCGGGAGGTCCTACAATGAGCAGTTCTTC CASSQFSGRSYNEQFF
- TRBJ1-3 TRBV19 TRBD1 TGTGCCAGTAGTAGAAGAGGACAGGGCGTCTCTGTTGGAAACACCATATATTTT CASSRRGQGVSVGNTIYF
- TRBJ1-1 TRBV6-5 - TGTGCCAGCAGGAACCTGAACATAAACACTGAAGCTTTCTTT CASRNLNINTEAFF
- TRBJ1-6 TRBV6-5 TRBD1 TGTGCCAGCAGTTACCGCCAGGGGGACAATTCACCCCTCCACTTT CASSYRQGDNSPLHF
- TRBJ2-7 TRBV5-1 TRBD2 TGCGCCTCTCGGGAGGGTGATGGATCCTACGAGCAGTACTTC CASREGDGSYEQYF
- TRBJ2-5 TRBV5-1 - TGCGCCAGCAGCTTGGATGGCAGGGTTGAGACCCAGTACTTC CASSLDGRVETQYF
- TRBJ1-4 TRBV7-2 - TGTGCCAGCAGCTTATGGGGGCAGGGGAATGAAAAACTGTTTTTT CASSLWGQGNEKLFF
- TRBJ1-2 TRBV18 - TGTGCCAGCTCACCGTTGAGCGGGGACGGCTACACCTTC CASSPLSGDGYTF
- TRBJ1-1 TRBV9 TRBD1 TGTGCCAGCAGCTCTCGGGACAGGGGAATTGAAGCTTTCTTT CASSSRDRGIEAFF
- TRBJ2-1 TRBV28 TRBD2 TGTGCCAGCAGTTTCAGCGGGAGGATATACAATGAGCAGTTCTTC CASSFSGRIYNEQFF
- TRBJ2-2 TRBV11-2 - TGTGCCAGCAGCTTAGAAGGGGCCCTGGGGGAGCTGTTTTTT CASSLEGALGELFF
- TRBJ2-7 TRBV28 TRBD2 TGTGCCAGCTCCTCGGGCCTAGCGGGACTATACGAGCAGTACTTC CASSSGLAGLYEQYF
- TRBJ1-1 TRBV18 - TGTGCCAGCTCGCCGGACACTCTTTACACTGAAGCTTTCTTT CASSPDTLYTEAFF
- TRBJ2-3 TRBV5-1 - TGCGCCAGCAGCTCGACTCCACAAAACACAGATACGCAGTATTTT CASSSTPQNTDTQYF
- TRBJ2-1 TRBV28 TRBD2 TGTGCCAGCAGTCCACCGACTAGCGGGATAGAAACCTACAATGAGCAGTTCTTC CASSPPTSGIETYNEQFF
- TRBJ2-3 TRBV7-6 - TGTGCCAGCAGCTCAGTGGCGGTGGATACGCAGTATTTT CASSSVAVDTQYF
- TRBJ2-7 TRBV5-1 TRBD2 TGCGCCAGCAGCGAAGTTAGCGGGAGACACGAGCAGTACTTC CASSEVSGRHEQYF
- TRBJ1-6 TRBV30 TRBD1 TGTGCCTGGAGTATGGGGGACAGGGACAATTCACCCCTCCACTTT CAWSMGDRDNSPLHF
- TRBJ2-2 TRBV29-1 TRBD1 TGCAGCGCCGCGGGACAGGCAATCAACACCGGGGAGCTGTTTTTT CSAAGQAINTGELFF
- TRBJ2-2 TRBV2 - TGTGCCAGCAGGGTACAACCCACCGGGGAGCTGTTTTTT CASRVQPTGELFF
- TRBJ1-5 TRBV5-1 TRBD1 TGCGCCAGCAGCGAGGGGACAGTTAACAATCAGCCCCAGCATTTT CASSEGTVNNQPQHF
- TRBJ1-2 TRBV2 - TGTGCCAGCAGTGCTACAGCGGTGAACTATGGCTACACCTTC CASSATAVNYGYTF
- TRBJ1-2 TRBV27 TRBD1 TGTGCCAGCAGTTTATCGGGACAGGGGAACTATGGCTACACCTTC CASSLSGQGNYGYTF
- TRBJ2-2 TRBV7-3 - TGTGCCAGCAGCTTGGTCGGGGGAGATCGCACCGGGGAGCTGTTTTTT CASSLVGGDRTGELFF
- TRBJ2-2 TRBV28 - TGTGCCAGCAGTCCACCTATTTCGGGCACCGGGGAGCTGTTTTTT CASSPPISGTGELFF
- TRBJ2-4 TRBV9 TRBD2 TGTGCCAGCAGCGTCGCTCGTACCTTGCGGGAGGATGCCAAAAACATTCAGTACTTC CASSVARTLREDAKNIQYF
- TRBJ2-5 TRBV5-1 TRBD1 TGCGCCAGCAGCTTGGGGGACAGGGATATAAGGGAGACCCAGTACTTC CASSLGDRDIRETQYF
- TRBJ2-5 TRBV13 - TGTGCCAGCAGCTTTGGCGGGCAAGAGACCCAGTACTTC CASSFGGQETQYF
- TRBJ1-2 TRBV5-1 TRBD1 TGCGCCAGCAACCTACAGGGGTTAGACTATGGCTACACCTTC CASNLQGLDYGYTF
- TRBJ2-3 TRBV10-3 TRBD2 TGTGCCATCAGTGATAGGACTAGCGGGGGCACAGATACGCAGTATTTT CAISDRTSGGTDTQYF
- TRBJ2-3 TRBV27 TRBD2 TGTGCCAGCGACAAACTAGCGGGAAGGAAAGATACGCAGTATTTT CASDKLAGRKDTQYF
- TRBJ1-2 TRBV15 TRBD1 TGTGCCACCCCTAAGACAGGGATGAACTATGGCTACACCTTC CATPKTGMNYGYTF
- TRBJ2-2 TRBV27 - TGTGCCAGCTTCCACAGGGCTTGGCAACTAACCGGGGAGCTGTTTTTT CASFHRAWQLTGELFF
- TRBJ1-3 TRBV28 - TGTGCCAGCAGTTTGTTCTCCATCCCGGCGGAGGACACCATATATTTT CASSLFSIPAEDTIYF
- TRBJ1-4 TRBV4-1 TRBD1 TGCGCCAGCAGCCACCAGAGGGGGCGATTTGCAACTAATGAAAAACTGTTTTTT CASSHQRGRFATNEKLFF
- TRBJ2-5 TRBV11-2 TRBD1 TGTGCCAGCAGCTTAGGAGAGGGACAGGGGGTCCGGGAGACCCAGTACTTC CASSLGEGQGVRETQYF
- TRBJ1-2 TRBV6-1 TRBD1 TGTGCCAGCAGCGGACAGGGGGTAGGTGGCTACACCTTC CASSGQGVGGYTF
- TRBJ1-4 TRBV5-1 TRBD1 TGCGCCAGCAGCTTCCAGGGGGGTGAAAATGAAAAACTGTTTTTT CASSFQGGENEKLFF
- TRBJ2-1 TRBV5-4 TRBD2 TGTGCCAGCAGCTTGTCTAGACTAGCGGGAACCCACTACAATGAGCAGTTCTTC CASSLSRLAGTHYNEQFF
once TRBJ2-7 TRBV27 - TGTGCCAGCAGCAATCAGTACTACGAGCAGTACTTC CASSNQYYEQYF
once TRBJ1-2 TRBV6-5 TRBD1 TGTGCCAGCAGTAAGAGGGACAGGTCGGCCTATGGCTACACCTTC CASSKRDRSAYGYTF
- TRBJ1-1 TRBV2 - TGTGCCACTACAGGTGGCGGTCGCACTGAAGCTTTCTTT CATTGGGRTEAFF
- TRBJ1-2 TRBV19 TRBD1 TGTGCCAGTAGCCCCGGGACAGGCTATGGCTACACCTTC CASSPGTGYGYTF
- TRBJ1-6 TRBV25-1 - TGTGCCAGCAGTGTTGGGGGGGAAGGTTCACCCCTCCACTTT CASSVGGEGSPLHF
- TRBJ2-1 TRBV7-8 TRBD1 TGTGCCAGCAGCTTAGGGACAGGCGGCAAAGAGCAGTTCTTC CASSLGTGGKEQFF
- TRBJ1-4 TRBV6-1 TRBD1 TGTGCCAGCAGCCGCCGGGACAGGAACAATGAAAAACTGTTTTTT CASSRRDRNNEKLFF
- TRBJ2-3 TRBV29-1 TRBD2 TGCAGCGTCTCTAGCGGGAGAGCTGATACGCAGTATTTT CSVSSGRADTQYF
- TRBJ2-1 TRBV18 - TGTGCCAGCTCACTTTTTAGCGGTTCCTACAATGAGCAGTTCTTC CASSLFSGSYNEQFF
- TRBJ1-3 TRBV7-9 - TGTGCCAGCAGCTTAGGTTCAGGGTCGTGGAGCACCATATATTTT CASSLGSGSWSTIYF
- TRBJ1-5 TRBV5-6 TRBD1 TGTGCCAGCAGCTTAGGGGACAGGGGCGATCAGCCCCAGCATTTT CASSLGDRGDQPQHF
once TRBJ2-7 TRBV28 - TGTGCCAGCAGTTTATGGCAGGACTCCTACGAGCAGTACTTC CASSLWQDSYEQYF
- TRBJ2-7 TRBV28 TRBD2 TGTGCCAGCATACTAGCGGGAGCTTACGAGCAGTACTTC CASILAGAYEQYF